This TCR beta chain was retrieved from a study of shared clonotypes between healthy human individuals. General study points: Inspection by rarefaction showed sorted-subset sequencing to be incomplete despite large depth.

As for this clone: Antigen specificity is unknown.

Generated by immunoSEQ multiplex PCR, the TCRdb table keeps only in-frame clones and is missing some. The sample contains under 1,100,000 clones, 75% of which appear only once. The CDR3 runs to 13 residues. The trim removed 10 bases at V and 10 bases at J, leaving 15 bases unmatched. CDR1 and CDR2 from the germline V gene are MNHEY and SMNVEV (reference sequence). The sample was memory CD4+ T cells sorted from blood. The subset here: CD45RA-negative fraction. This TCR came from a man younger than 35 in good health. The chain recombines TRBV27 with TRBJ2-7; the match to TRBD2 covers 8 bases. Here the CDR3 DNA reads TGTGCCACCCGACTAGCGTCAAATCCCCGCCAGTACTTC. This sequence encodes CATRLASNPRQYF.